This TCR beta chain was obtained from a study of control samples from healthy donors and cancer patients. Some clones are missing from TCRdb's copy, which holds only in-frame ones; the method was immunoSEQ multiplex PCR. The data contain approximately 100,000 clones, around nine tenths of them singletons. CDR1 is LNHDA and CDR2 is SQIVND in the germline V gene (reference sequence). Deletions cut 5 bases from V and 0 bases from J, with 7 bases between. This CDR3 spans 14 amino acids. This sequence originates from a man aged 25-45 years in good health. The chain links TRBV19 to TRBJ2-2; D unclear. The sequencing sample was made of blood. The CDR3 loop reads CASSGDANTGELFF. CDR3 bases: TGTGCCAGTAGTGGAGACGCGAACACCGGGGAGCTGTTTTTT. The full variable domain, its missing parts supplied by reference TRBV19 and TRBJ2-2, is DGGITQSPKYLFRKEGQNVTLSCEQNLNHDAMYWYRQDPGQGLRLIYYSQIVNDFQKGDIAEGYSVSREKKESFPLTVTSAQKNPTAFYLCASSGDANTGELFFGEGSRLTVL.